Each of the 27 T cell receptor beta chains below was sequenced from the same sample in a study of early T cells in non-severe SARS-CoV-2 infection. TCRdb processed the 5' RACE reads anew with MiXCR; each CDR3 protein has one entry. The table lists 55,000 to 70,000 distinct CDR3 sequences, 9% to 15% of them singletons. The sample taken for sequencing was whole blood. These receptors came from an adult who was a healthcare worker with PCR-confirmed SARS-CoV-2 infection or an uninfected control (not recorded which).

This clonotype has just a few counts. The gene calls are TRBV29-1 and TRBJ1-1, with D possibly being TRBD1 (6 bases). There are 10 residues in the CDR3. The germline V and J ends were trimmed by 8 bases and 7 bases, with 11 bases remaining between them. Germline values: CDR1 SQVTM, CDR2 ANQGSEA. The CDR3 spells CSFRDIEAFF. The CDR3 DNA sequence: TGCAGCTTCCGGGACATTGAAGCTTTCTTT.

This clonotype has a count of ten or more. The chain combines TRBV2 with TRBJ1-2, with a possible D match to TRBD1 (5 bases). The V and J ends lost 9 bases and 8 bases respectively, with 13 bases between them. CDR3 length: 11 amino acids. CDR1 SNHLY and CDR2 FYNNEI come from the germline V gene. The CDR3 DNA follows: TGTGCCAGTGGGACCGGGGGAGGCTACACCTTC. Residues: CASGTGGGYTF.

The genes are TRBV12-3 or TRBV12-4 and TRBJ2-7, with 9 bases that match TRBD1. CDR3 length: 14 amino acids. V was pared by 1 base and J by 3 bases, with 1 base of the junction left unmatched. This CDR3 is CASSLGTGVYEQYF. CDR3 sequence (DNA): TGTGCCAGCAGTTTAGGGACAGGGGTCTACGAGCAGTACTTC.

This clonotype has a count of ten or more. This chain links TRBV30 with TRBJ2-5; 8 nucleotides agree with TRBD2. Trimming removed 2 bases from V and 5 bases from J; junction bases left unmatched: 1. CDR1 and CDR2 from the germline V gene are GTSNPN and SVGIG (reference sequence). The CDR3 is 12 amino acids. CDR3 coding DNA: TGTGCCTGGAGTCCGGGGGGGGAGACCCAGTACTTC. It yields the protein CAWSPGGETQYF. Full variable domain (missing parts from reference TRBV30 and TRBJ2-5): SQTIHQWPATLVQPVGSPLSLECTVEGTSNPNLYWYRQAAGRGLQLLFYSVGIGQISSEVPQNLSASRPQDRQFILSSKKLLLSDSGFYLCAWSPGGETQYFGPGTRLLVL.

With regard to this clonotype: It is likely a read error, because the conserved phenylalanine at the end of the CDR3 is missing. J is TRBJ2-1 and V is TRBV20-1, with D perhaps matching TRBD1 (5 bases). V gave up 6 bases and J gave up 0 bases, with 12 bases separating them. Germline assignment: CDR1 DFQATT and CDR2 SNEGSKA (reference sequence). The CDR3 sequence is 14 residues long. CDR3 amino acids: CSAPQVYSYNEQFL. In DNA form, the CDR3 reads TGCAGTGCGCCACAGGTTTACTCCTACAATGAGCAGTTCCTC.

This clonotype has ten or more counts. The V call is TRBV12-3 or TRBV12-4, the J call TRBJ1-1, with a weak D call TRBD1 (5 bases). With 5 bases removed from V and 3 bases from J, the gap between germline ends came to 16 bases. The CDR3 sequence is 15 residues long. The CDR3 here is CASSPPSREHTEAFF. In nucleotides, the CDR3 is TGTGCCAGCAGTCCGCCCAGCAGGGAGCACACTGAAGCTTTCTTT.

The CDR3 reads CASSLSPSGGLTDTQYF. The CDR3 DNA is TGTGCCAGCAGCTTATCTCCCAGCGGGGGTCTAACAGATACGCAGTATTTT. This sequence joins TRBV7-2 and TRBJ2-3; 8 bases map to TRBD2. The V segment lost 2 bases and the J segment 3 bases; nucleotides outside the gene matches: 10. The germline CDR1 and CDR2 sequences are SGHTA and FQGNSA. This CDR3 contains 17 residues. Complete variable domain (other parts from reference TRBV7-2 and TRBJ2-3): GAGVSQSPSNKVTEKGKDVELRCDPISGHTALYWYRQSLGQGLEFLIYFQGNSAPDKSGLPSDRFSAERTGGSVSTLTIQRTQQEDSAVYLCASSLSPSGGLTDTQYFGPGTRLTVL.

This clonotype was seen many times. The chain joins TRBV5-6 to TRBJ2-3; D is perhaps TRBD1 (6 bases). Germline CDR1 reads SGHDT; CDR2 reads YYEEEE. The CDR3 extends over 13 amino acids. V was trimmed by 2 bases and J by 4 bases, leaving 8 bases between them. CDR3 sequence reads: CASSFRGSDTQYF. CDR3 DNA sequence: TGTGCCAGCAGCTTCAGGGGCTCAGATACGCAGTATTTT.

This clonotype was seen many times. The chain has TRBV12-3 or TRBV12-4 and TRBJ1-3, with D possibly matching TRBD1 (5 bases). The CDR3 is 18 amino acids. The V gene lost 3 bases and the J gene lost 0 bases, with 18 bases spanning the gap. CDR3 nucleotides: TGTGCCAGCAGTTTGGGTGCTTGGGCAGGGAGCTCTGGAAACACCATATATTTT. Translated: CASSLGAWAGSSGNTIYF.

This clonotype was picked up many times. V gene TRBV5-1 combines with J gene TRBJ2-5; 9 bases fit TRBD2. The germline V gene has CDR1 SGHRS and CDR2 YFSETQ. J gave up 7 bases and V 5 bases, and 9 bases lay outside the gene matches. This CDR3 is built from 14 residues. The CDR3 region has the DNA TGCGCCAGCAGTCCCGGGACTAGCCCACGGACCCAGTACTTC. Translation: CASSPGTSPRTQYF.

This clonotype was picked up a small number of times. Here the CDR3 reads CSGLAGNTIYF. The CDR3 nucleotides read TGCAGCGGGTTGGCTGGAAACACCATATATTTT. This sequence joins TRBV29-1 and TRBJ1-3; D not certain. The germline V gene encodes CDR1 SQVTM and CDR2 ANQGSEA. V dropped 7 bases and J dropped 2 bases, with 6 bases sitting between them. The CDR3 has 11 amino acids.

The genes are TRBV12-3 or TRBV12-4 and TRBJ1-1, with TRBD1 matching 7 bases. Losses at the gene ends were 6 bases for V and 11 bases for J; bases not matched to a gene: 9. The CDR3 has 12 amino acids. CDR3 sequence reads: CASRTWGQRAFF. CDR3 sequence (DNA): TGTGCCAGCAGGACTTGGGGACAGCGCGCTTTCTTT.

This clonotype was counted at least ten times. The chain carries TRBV5-1 and TRBJ1-1; D remains ambiguous. Germline V gene sequence: CDR1 SGHRS, CDR2 YFSETQ. V dropped 1 base and J dropped 1 base, with 5 bases sitting between them. The CDR3 contains 13 residues. This CDR3 is CASSLTANTEAFF. The DNA for the CDR3 is TGCGCCAGCAGCTTGACAGCGAACACTGAAGCTTTCTTT.

This clonotype was observed a handful of times. V is TRBV7-3 and J is TRBJ2-3, with D uncertain. In germline, CDR1 is SGHTA, CDR2 FQGTGA. This CDR3 has 16 amino acids. V lost 0 bases and J lost 6, with 16 bases in between. CDR3 bases: TGTGCCAGCAGCTTAACCCCATCATACGGCGAGGATACGCAGTATTTT. Protein product: CASSLTPSYGEDTQYF.

The chain has TRBV11-2 and TRBJ2-1; TRBD2 matches at 8 bases. Germline V gives CDR1 SGHAT, CDR2 FQNNGV. This CDR3 spans 15 amino acids. The trim removed 5 bases at V and 5 bases at J, leaving 8 bases unmatched. In DNA form, the CDR3 reads TGTGCCAGCAGCCCACAGCGGGGGAGTCACAATGAGCAGTTCTTC. Its protein product is CASSPQRGSHNEQFF.

There are many counts of this clonotype. The CDR3 coding sequence is TGTGCCAGCAGCCCAGGGGAGGTGAGCAATCAGCCCCAGCATTTT. This codes for CASSPGEVSNQPQHF. The chain recombines TRBV7-9 with TRBJ1-5; possible D gene TRBD1, 6 bases. There are 15 residues in the CDR3. V lost 5 bases and J 1 base, leaving 12 bases between the germline ends. Germline V CDR1 and CDR2: SEHNR, FQNEAQ (reference sequence).

This clonotype was seen only a few times. The chain uses TRBV30 and TRBJ1-2; the D is unclear. V was cut by 5 bases and J by 1 base, with 2 bases left in between. This CDR3 has 10 residues. CDR1 is GTSNPN, CDR2 SVGIG, per germline (reference sequence). CDR3: CAWDNYGYTF. The CDR3 region has the DNA TGTGCCTGGGATAACTATGGCTACACCTTC. Full variable domain (outside the CDR3, taken from reference TRBV30 and TRBJ1-2): SQTIHQWPATLVQPVGSPLSLECTVEGTSNPNLYWYRQAAGRGLQLLFYSVGIGQISSEVPQNLSASRPQDRQFILSSKKLLLSDSGFYLCAWDNYGYTFGSGTRLTVV.

The J gene is TRBJ1-5, the V gene TRBV12-3 or TRBV12-4; D gene unclear. The CDR3 loop spans 14 amino acids. V lost 1 base and J lost 3, with 7 bases in between. This CDR3 reads CASSLGVFNQPQHF. CDR3 DNA sequence: TGTGCCAGCAGTTTAGGTGTTTTCAATCAGCCCCAGCATTTT.

This chain joins TRBV11-3 and TRBJ2-5; either TRBD1 or TRBD2 may fit D (5 bases each). Deletions cut 5 bases from V and 4 bases from J, with 14 bases between. CDR1 and CDR2 (germline): SGHNT, YENEEA. This CDR3 is 14 amino acids long. The CDR3 nucleotides read TGTGCCAGCAGCCCGGGACCCCCGGCAGAGACCCAGTACTTC. It codes for CASSPGPPAETQYF.

The V call is TRBV6-1, the J call TRBJ2-7; no firm D call. The CDR3 extends over 13 amino acids. Germline V gives CDR1 MNHNS, CDR2 SASEGT. V dropped 0 bases and J dropped 3 bases, with 6 bases sitting between them. This CDR3 is CASSEAERYEQYF. The DNA for the CDR3 is TGTGCCAGCAGTGAAGCTGAACGCTACGAGCAGTACTTC.

This clonotype was recorded a few times. V usage is TRBV4-3 and J usage is TRBJ2-1; D is uncertain. The CDR3 sequence is 15 residues long. Trimming left V 0 bases short and J 4 bases short, with 10 bases between. Germline values: CDR1 LGHNA, CDR2 YSLEER. The CDR3 here is CASSQDAGQYNEQFF. The CDR3 DNA sequence: TGCGCCAGCAGCCAAGATGCCGGGCAGTACAATGAGCAGTTCTTC.

This clonotype was found many times. The chain uses TRBV7-8 and TRBJ2-2; D is unresolved. Per germline, CDR1 SGHVS and CDR2 FQNEAQ. This CDR3 comprises 12 residues. V dropped 4 bases and J dropped 5 bases, with 5 bases sitting between them. The CDR3 protein is CASSSLTGELFF. In DNA, the CDR3 is TGTGCCAGCAGCTCACTAACCGGGGAGCTGTTTTTT.

This clonotype has more than one count but fewer than ten. V usage is TRBV7-9 and J usage is TRBJ2-2; tentatively, D is TRBD2 (5 bases). CDR1 is SEHNR and CDR2 is FQNEAQ in the germline V gene (reference sequence). V lost 1 base to trimming and J lost 6 bases, with 15 bases between them. The CDR3 is 16 amino acids. CDR3 in DNA: TGTGCCAGCAGCTTAGAAGCGGTGGTTGTCTCCGGGGAGCTGTTTTTT. It is translated as CASSLEAVVVSGELFF.

The rearrangement links TRBV29-1 to TRBJ1-1; TRBD1 is a possible D gene (5 bases). V was trimmed by 4 bases and J by 2 bases, leaving 8 bases between them. Germline assignment: CDR1 SQVTM and CDR2 ANQGSEA. The CDR3 has 12 amino acids. Written as DNA, the CDR3 is TGCAGCGTTGTAGGACACAACACTGAAGCTTTCTTT. Its translation is CSVVGHNTEAFF.

The chain joins TRBV20-1 to TRBJ2-7; 11 nucleotides align to TRBD2. Germline CDR1 is DFQATT and CDR2 is SNEGSKA (reference sequence). This CDR3 comprises 14 residues. After removal of 1 base from V and 3 bases from J, the junction contained 2 bases not matched to a gene. In DNA form, the CDR3 reads TGCAGTGCTAGAGCTAGCGGGGGGCGCTACGAGCAGTACTTC. Translation: CSARASGGRYEQYF.

The chain's CDR3 is CASSPRDRETQYF. The CDR3 nucleotides are TGTGCCAGCTCACCCCGGGACAGAGAGACCCAGTACTTC. The J gene is TRBJ2-5, the V gene TRBV18; 7 nucleotides agree with TRBD1. J was trimmed by 4 bases and V by 3 bases; bases with no gene match: 2. The CDR3 runs 13 residues. Germline lookup yields CDR1 KGHSH and CDR2 LQKENI.

At least ten counts were recorded for this clonotype. This rearrangement joins TRBV3-1 to TRBJ1-1; D is undetermined. Germline-derived CDR1 and CDR2 are LGHDT and YNNKEL (reference sequence). Trimming shortened V by 2 bases and J by 3 bases, and 7 bases separated the two germline ends. This CDR3 comprises 13 residues. This chain's CDR3 is CASSQRSYTEAFF. The DNA for the CDR3 is TGTGCCAGCAGCCAAAGGTCCTACACTGAAGCTTTCTTT. Full variable domain (remainder filled in from reference TRBV3-1 and TRBJ1-1): DTAVSQTPKYLVTQMGNDKSIKCEQNLGHDTMYWYKQDSKKFLKIMFSYNNKELIINETVPNRFSPKSPDKAHLNLHINSLELGDSAVYFCASSQRSYTEAFFGQGTRLTVV.